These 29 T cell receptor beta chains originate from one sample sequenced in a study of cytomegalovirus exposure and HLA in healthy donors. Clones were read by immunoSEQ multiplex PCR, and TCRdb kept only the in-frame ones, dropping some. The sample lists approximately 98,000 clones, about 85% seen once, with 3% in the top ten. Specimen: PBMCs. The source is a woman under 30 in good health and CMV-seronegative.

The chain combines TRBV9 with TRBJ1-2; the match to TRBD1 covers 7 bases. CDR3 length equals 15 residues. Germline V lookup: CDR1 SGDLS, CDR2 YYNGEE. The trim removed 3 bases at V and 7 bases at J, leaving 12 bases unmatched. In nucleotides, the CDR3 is TGTGCCAGCAGCGCCCAAAGGGACAGCAACGTTGGCTACACCTTC. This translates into CASSAQRDSNVGYTF.

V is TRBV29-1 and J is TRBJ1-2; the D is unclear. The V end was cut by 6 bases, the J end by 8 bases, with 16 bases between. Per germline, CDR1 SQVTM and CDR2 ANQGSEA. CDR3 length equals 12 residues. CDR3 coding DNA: TGCAGCGTCCCGGGGAGGGTCGAGGGCTACACCTTC. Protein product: CSVPGRVEGYTF.

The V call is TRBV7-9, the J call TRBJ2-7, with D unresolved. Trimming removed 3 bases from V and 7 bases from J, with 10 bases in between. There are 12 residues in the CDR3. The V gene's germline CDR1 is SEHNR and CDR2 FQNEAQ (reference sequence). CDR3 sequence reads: CASSFHGSEQYF. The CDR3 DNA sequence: TGTGCCAGCAGCTTCCACGGGTCGGAGCAGTACTTC.

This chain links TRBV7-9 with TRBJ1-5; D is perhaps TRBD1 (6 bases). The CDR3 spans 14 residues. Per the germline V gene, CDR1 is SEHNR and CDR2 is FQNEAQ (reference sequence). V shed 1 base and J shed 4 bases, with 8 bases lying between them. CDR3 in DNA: TGTGCCAGCAGCTTAGGGGACACAAATCAGCCCCAGCATTTT. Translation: CASSLGDTNQPQHF.

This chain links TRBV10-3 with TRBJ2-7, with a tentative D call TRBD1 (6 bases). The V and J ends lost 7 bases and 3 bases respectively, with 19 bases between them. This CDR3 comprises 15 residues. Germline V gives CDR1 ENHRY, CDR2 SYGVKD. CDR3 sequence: CAITRGTGFSYEQYF. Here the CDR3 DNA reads TGTGCCATCACACGAGGTACAGGGTTTAGCTACGAGCAGTACTTC.

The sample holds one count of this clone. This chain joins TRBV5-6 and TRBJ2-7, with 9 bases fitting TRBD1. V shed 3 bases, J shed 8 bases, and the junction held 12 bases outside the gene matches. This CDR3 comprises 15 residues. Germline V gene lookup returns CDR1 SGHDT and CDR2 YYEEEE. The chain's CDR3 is CASSSPGGQGLKQYF. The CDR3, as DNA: TGTGCCAGCAGCTCGCCAGGGGGACAGGGACTGAAGCAGTACTTC.

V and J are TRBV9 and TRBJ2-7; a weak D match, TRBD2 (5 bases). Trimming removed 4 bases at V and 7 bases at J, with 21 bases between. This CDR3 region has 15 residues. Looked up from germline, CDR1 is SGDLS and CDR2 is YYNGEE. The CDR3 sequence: CASSLRADATSEQYF. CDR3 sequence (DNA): TGTGCCAGCAGCTTGAGGGCCGACGCTACTTCAGAGCAGTACTTC.

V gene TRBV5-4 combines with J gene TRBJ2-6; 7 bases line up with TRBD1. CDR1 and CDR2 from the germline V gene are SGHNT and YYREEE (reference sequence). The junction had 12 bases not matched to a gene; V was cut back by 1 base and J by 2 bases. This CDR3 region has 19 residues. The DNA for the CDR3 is TGTGCCAGCAGCTTGATACAGGGGTTCCTGGGGCCTGGGGCCAACGTCCTGACTTTC. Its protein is CASSLIQGFLGPGANVLTF.

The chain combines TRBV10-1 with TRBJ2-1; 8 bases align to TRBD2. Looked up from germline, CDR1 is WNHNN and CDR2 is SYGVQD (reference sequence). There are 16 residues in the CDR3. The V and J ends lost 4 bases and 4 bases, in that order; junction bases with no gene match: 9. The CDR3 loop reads CASSALTGGRYNEQFF. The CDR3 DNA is TGCGCCAGCAGTGCCTTAACGGGGGGGCGTTACAATGAGCAGTTCTTC.

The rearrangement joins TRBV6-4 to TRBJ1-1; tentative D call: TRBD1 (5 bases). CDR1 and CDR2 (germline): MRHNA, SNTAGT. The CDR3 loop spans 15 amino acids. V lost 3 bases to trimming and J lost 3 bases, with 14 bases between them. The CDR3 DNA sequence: TGTGCCAGCAGTGAGGGGGGGGAATGGGACACTGAAGCTTTCTTT. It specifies CASSEGGEWDTEAFF.

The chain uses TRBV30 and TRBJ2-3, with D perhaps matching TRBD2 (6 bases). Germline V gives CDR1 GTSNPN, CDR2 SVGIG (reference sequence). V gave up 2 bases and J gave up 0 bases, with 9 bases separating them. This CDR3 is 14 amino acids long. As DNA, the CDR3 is TGTGCCTGGAGTAGTCGGGGGAGCACAGATACGCAGTATTTT. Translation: CAWSSRGSTDTQYF.

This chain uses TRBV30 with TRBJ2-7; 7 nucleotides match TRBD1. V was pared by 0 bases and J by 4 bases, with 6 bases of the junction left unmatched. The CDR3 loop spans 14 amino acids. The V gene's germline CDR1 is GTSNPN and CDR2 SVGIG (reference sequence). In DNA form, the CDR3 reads TGTGCCTGGAGTGTAGGACAGGAGCTTTACGAGCAGTACTTC. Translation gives CAWSVGQELYEQYF. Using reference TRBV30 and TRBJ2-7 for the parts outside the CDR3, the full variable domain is SQTIHQWPATLVQPVGSPLSLECTVEGTSNPNLYWYRQAAGRGLQLLFYSVGIGQISSEVPQNLSASRPQDRQFILSSKKLLLSDSGFYLCAWSVGQELYEQYFGPGTRLTVT.

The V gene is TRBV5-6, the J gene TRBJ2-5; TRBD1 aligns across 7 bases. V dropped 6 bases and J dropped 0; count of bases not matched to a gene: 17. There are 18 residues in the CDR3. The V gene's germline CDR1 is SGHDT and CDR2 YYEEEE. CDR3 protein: CASTLGGQTHDYQETQYF. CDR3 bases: TGTGCCAGCACGCTAGGGGGACAGACGCACGACTACCAAGAGACCCAGTACTTC.

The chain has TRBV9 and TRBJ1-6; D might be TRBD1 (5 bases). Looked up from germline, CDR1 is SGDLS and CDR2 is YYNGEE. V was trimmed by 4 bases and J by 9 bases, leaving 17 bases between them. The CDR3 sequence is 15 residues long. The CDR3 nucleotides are TGTGCCAGCAGCCCCTCTGGGGGGGGTTTTTCACCCCTCCACTTT. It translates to CASSPSGGGFSPLHF.

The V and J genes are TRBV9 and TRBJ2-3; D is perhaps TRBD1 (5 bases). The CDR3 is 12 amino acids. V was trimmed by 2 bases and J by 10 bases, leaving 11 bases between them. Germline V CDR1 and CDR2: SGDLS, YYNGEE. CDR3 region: CASSVQGSAQYF. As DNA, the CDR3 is TGTGCCAGCAGCGTCCAGGGATCTGCGCAGTATTTT.

DNA for the CDR3: TGTGCCAGCAGCTTATCGCGGATTAGCAATCAGCCCCAGCATTTT. This codes for CASSLSRISNQPQHF. The chain couples TRBV7-8 to TRBJ1-5; D ambiguous. The germline V gene has CDR1 SGHVS and CDR2 FQNEAQ. V shed 2 bases and J shed 0 bases, with 8 bases lying between them. The CDR3 is 15 amino acids.

The CDR3 protein is CASSSRLEGAKNIQYF. CDR3 nucleotides: TGTGCCAGCAGTTCCCGACTAGAGGGGGCCAAAAACATTCAGTACTTC. This chain joins TRBV28 and TRBJ2-4, with D possibly TRBD2 on 6 matching bases. V shed 4 bases and J shed 1 base, with 14 bases lying between them. The CDR3 has 16 amino acids. The V gene's germline CDR1 is MDHEN and CDR2 SYDVKM.

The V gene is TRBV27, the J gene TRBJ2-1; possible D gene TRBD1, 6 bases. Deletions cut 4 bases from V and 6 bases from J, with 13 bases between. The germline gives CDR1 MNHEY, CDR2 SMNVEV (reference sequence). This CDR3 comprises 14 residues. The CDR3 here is CASSSKTRGNEQFF. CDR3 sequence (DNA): TGTGCCAGCAGTTCTAAGACCAGGGGCAATGAGCAGTTCTTC.

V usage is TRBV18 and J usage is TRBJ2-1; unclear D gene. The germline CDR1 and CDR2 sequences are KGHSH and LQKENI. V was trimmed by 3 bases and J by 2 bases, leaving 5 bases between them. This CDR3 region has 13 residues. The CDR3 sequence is CASSPTAYNEQFF. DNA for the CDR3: TGTGCCAGCTCACCTACAGCCTACAATGAGCAGTTCTTC. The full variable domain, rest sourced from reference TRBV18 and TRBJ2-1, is NAGVMQNPRHLVRRRGQEARLRCSPMKGHSHVYWYRQLPEEGLKFMVYLQKENIIDESGMPKERFSAEFPKEGPSILRIQQVVRGDSAAYFCASSPTAYNEQFFGPGTRLTVL.

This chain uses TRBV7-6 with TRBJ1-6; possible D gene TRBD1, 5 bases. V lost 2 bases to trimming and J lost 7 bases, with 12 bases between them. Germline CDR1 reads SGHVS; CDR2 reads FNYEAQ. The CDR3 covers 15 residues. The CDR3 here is CASSLKGRENSPLHF. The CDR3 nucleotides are TGTGCCAGCAGCTTAAAGGGCAGGGAAAATTCACCCCTCCACTTT.

The CDR3 DNA is TGTGCCGCCGGGGGAGGACAGGGCTATTTGGAGGACACTGAAGCTTTCTTT. Protein: CAAGGGQGYLEDTEAFF. This chain uses TRBV27 with TRBJ1-1; 8 nucleotides agree with TRBD1. This CDR3 is 17 amino acids long. The V gene end was trimmed by 11 bases and the J gene end by 3 bases; junction bases not matched to a gene: 20. Germline V gene lookup returns CDR1 MNHEY and CDR2 SMNVEV (reference sequence).

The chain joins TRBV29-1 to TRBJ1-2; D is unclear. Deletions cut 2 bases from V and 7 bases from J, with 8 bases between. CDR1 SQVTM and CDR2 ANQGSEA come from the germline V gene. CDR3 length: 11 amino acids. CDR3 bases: TGCAGCGTTGAACTCGCCGGTGGCTACACCTTC. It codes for CSVELAGGYTF.

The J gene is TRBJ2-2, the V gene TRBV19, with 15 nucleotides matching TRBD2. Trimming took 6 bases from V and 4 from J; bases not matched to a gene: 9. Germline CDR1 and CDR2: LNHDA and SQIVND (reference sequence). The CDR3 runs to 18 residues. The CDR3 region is CASRSGLAGGPSTGELFF. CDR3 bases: TGTGCCAGTAGATCAGGACTAGCGGGGGGGCCGAGCACCGGGGAGCTGTTTTTT.

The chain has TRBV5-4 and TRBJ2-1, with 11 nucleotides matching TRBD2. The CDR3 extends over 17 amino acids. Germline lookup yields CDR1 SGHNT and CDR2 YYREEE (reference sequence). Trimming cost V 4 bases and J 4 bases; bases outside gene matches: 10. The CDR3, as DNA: TGTGCCAGCAGCCCATCCACTAGCGGGGGTTTATACAATGAGCAGTTCTTC. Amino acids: CASSPSTSGGLYNEQFF.

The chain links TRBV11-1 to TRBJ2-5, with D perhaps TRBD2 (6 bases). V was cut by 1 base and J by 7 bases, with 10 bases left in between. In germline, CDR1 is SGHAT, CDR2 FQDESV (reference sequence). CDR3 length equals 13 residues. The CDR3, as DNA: TGTGCCAGCAGCTTAGGACGGGGGTCGACCCAGTACTTC. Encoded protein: CASSLGRGSTQYF.

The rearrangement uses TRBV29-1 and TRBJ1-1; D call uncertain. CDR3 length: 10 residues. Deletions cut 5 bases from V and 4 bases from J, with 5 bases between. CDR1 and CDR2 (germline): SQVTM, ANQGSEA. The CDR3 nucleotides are TGCAGCGTTCAGGCCACTGAAGCTTTCTTT. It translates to CSVQATEAFF.

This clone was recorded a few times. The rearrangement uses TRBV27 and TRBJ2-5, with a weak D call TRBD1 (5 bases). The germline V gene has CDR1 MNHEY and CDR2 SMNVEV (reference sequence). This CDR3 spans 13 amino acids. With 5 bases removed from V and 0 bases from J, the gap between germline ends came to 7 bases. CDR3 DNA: TGTGCCAGCAGTCTCAGGGACCAAGAGACCCAGTACTTC. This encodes CASSLRDQETQYF.

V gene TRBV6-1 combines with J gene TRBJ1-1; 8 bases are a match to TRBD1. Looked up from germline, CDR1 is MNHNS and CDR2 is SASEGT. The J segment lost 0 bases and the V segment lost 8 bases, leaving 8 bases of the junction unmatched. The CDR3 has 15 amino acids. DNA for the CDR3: TGTGCCAGCCTCCTTGACAGGGGCCTGAACACTGAAGCTTTCTTT. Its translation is CASLLDRGLNTEAFF.

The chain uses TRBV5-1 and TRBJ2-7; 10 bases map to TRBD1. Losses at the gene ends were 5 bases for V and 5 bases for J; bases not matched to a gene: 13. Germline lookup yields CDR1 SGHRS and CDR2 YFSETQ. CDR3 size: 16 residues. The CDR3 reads CASSPGPGQGSHEQYF. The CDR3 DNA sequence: TGCGCCAGCAGTCCGGGTCCGGGACAGGGGTCCCACGAGCAGTACTTC.